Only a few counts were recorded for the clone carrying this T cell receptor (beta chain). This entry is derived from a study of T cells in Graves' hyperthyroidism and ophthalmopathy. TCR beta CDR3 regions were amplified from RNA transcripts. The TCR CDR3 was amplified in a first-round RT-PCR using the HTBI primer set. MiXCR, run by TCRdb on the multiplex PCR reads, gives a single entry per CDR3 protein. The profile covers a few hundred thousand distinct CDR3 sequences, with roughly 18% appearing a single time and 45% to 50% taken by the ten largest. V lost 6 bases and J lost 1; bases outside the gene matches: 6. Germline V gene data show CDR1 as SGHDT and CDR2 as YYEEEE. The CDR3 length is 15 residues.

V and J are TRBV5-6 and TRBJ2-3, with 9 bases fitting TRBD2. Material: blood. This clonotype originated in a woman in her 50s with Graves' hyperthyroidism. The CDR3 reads CASTPAGGGTDTQYF. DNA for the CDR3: TGTGCCAGCACCCCAGCGGGGGGCGGCACAGATACGCAGTATTTT.